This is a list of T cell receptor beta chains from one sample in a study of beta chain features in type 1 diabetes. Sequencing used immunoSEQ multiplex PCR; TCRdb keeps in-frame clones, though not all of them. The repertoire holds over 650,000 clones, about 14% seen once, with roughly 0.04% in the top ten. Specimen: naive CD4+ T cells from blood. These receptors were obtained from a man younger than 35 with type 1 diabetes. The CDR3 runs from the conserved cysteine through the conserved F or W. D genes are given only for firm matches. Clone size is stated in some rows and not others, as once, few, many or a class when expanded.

cdr3_aa: CSASPSNEAFF
cdr3_nt: TGCAGTGCTTCTCCCTCCAATGAAGCTTTCTTT
j_call: TRBJ1-1
clone_size: -
v_call: TRBV20-1
d_call: -

cdr3_aa: CASSPPNDRASHGYTF
cdr3_nt: TGTGCCAGCTCACCACCGAACGACAGGGCGTCGCATGGCTACACCTTC
j_call: TRBJ1-2
clone_size: few
v_call: TRBV18
d_call: TRBD1

cdr3_aa: CASSPPLNQPQHF
cdr3_nt: TGTGCCAGCAGTCCTCCCCTGAATCAGCCCCAGCATTTT
j_call: TRBJ1-5
clone_size: few
v_call: TRBV2
d_call: -

cdr3_aa: CASRAGGHTGELFF
cdr3_nt: TGTGCCAGCAGAGCGGGAGGGCATACCGGGGAGCTGTTTTTT
j_call: TRBJ2-2
clone_size: few
v_call: TRBV2
d_call: TRBD2

cdr3_aa: CASSPLKQLNYGYTF
cdr3_nt: TGCGCCAGCAGCCCCCTCAAACAGCTTAACTATGGCTACACCTTC
j_call: TRBJ1-2
clone_size: -
v_call: TRBV4-1
d_call: -

cdr3_aa: CASSFQGRRGWEAFF
cdr3_nt: TGTGCCAGCAGCTTCCAGGGAAGGAGAGGGTGGGAAGCTTTCTTT
j_call: TRBJ1-1
clone_size: few
v_call: TRBV5-4
d_call: -

cdr3_aa: CASSLASSPFYHEQYF
cdr3_nt: TGTGCCAGCAGCCTCGCCTCTTCCCCTTTTTACCACGAGCAGTACTTC
j_call: TRBJ2-7
clone_size: -
v_call: TRBV7-2
d_call: -

cdr3_aa: CASTKGEPYNEQFF
cdr3_nt: TGTGCCAGCACCAAGGGGGAGCCCTACAATGAGCAGTTCTTC
j_call: TRBJ2-1
clone_size: few
v_call: TRBV2
d_call: -

cdr3_aa: CASSPGGNNQPQHF
cdr3_nt: TGCGCCAGCAGCCCAGGGGGAAATAATCAGCCCCAGCATTTT
j_call: TRBJ1-5
clone_size: -
v_call: TRBV5-1
d_call: TRBD1

cdr3_aa: CASSPRQGSGNTEAFF
cdr3_nt: TGTGCCAGCAGCCCTCGACAGGGTTCGGGGAACACTGAAGCTTTCTTT
j_call: TRBJ1-1
clone_size: -
v_call: TRBV9
d_call: TRBD1

cdr3_aa: CASSATNYGYTF
cdr3_nt: TGTGCCAGCAGCGCCACCAACTATGGCTACACCTTC
j_call: TRBJ1-2
clone_size: few
v_call: TRBV9
d_call: -

cdr3_aa: CASSLTSSEQYF
cdr3_nt: TGCGCCAGCAGCCTGACTAGCTCCGAGCAGTACTTC
j_call: TRBJ2-7
clone_size: -
v_call: TRBV5-1
d_call: TRBD2

cdr3_aa: CASSPLGEETQYF
cdr3_nt: TGTGCCAGCAGCCCACTAGGGGAAGAGACCCAGTACTTC
j_call: TRBJ2-5
clone_size: -
v_call: TRBV7-9
d_call: -

cdr3_aa: CASSLALVANRETQYF
cdr3_nt: TGTGCCAGCAGCTTAGCGCTGGTAGCCAATCGGGAGACCCAGTACTTC
j_call: TRBJ2-5
clone_size: many
v_call: TRBV7-9
d_call: -

cdr3_aa: CASSLASVRQASTDTQYF
cdr3_nt: TGTGCCAGCAGCTTAGCTTCAGTAAGACAGGCTAGCACAGATACGCAGTATTTT
j_call: TRBJ2-3
clone_size: -
v_call: TRBV7-2
d_call: -

cdr3_aa: CASSPAGVAVNEQFF
cdr3_nt: TGTGCCAGCAGCCCAGCGGGAGTTGCGGTTAATGAGCAGTTCTTC
j_call: TRBJ2-1
clone_size: -
v_call: TRBV5-4
d_call: TRBD2

cdr3_aa: CAISESGNTGELFF
cdr3_nt: TGTGCCATCAGTGAGTCGGGGAACACCGGGGAGCTGTTTTTT
j_call: TRBJ2-2
clone_size: -
v_call: TRBV10-3
d_call: -

cdr3_aa: CASSPAPYGYTF
cdr3_nt: TGTGCCAGCAGCCCCGCCCCGTATGGCTACACCTTC
j_call: TRBJ1-2
clone_size: -
v_call: TRBV6-6
d_call: -

cdr3_aa: CASSLGASGGNLETQYF
cdr3_nt: TGTGCTAGCAGTCTGGGGGCTAGCGGGGGGAATTTGGAGACCCAGTACTTC
j_call: TRBJ2-5
clone_size: few
v_call: TRBV7-7
d_call: TRBD2

cdr3_aa: CASSQDLLGSGYTF
cdr3_nt: TGTGCCAGCAGCCAAGATCTTCTTGGGTCGGGCTACACCTTC
j_call: TRBJ1-2
clone_size: few
v_call: TRBV14
d_call: -

cdr3_aa: CATSRDRREKLFF
cdr3_nt: TGTGCCACCAGCAGAGATCGACGGGAAAAACTGTTTTTT
j_call: TRBJ1-4
clone_size: -
v_call: TRBV15
d_call: -

cdr3_aa: CASSYSTTLNTEAFF
cdr3_nt: TGTGCCAGCAGTTACTCGACGACCTTAAACACTGAAGCTTTCTTT
j_call: TRBJ1-1
clone_size: -
v_call: TRBV6-5
d_call: -

cdr3_aa: CASRYGPTLGSTDTQYF
cdr3_nt: TGTGCAAGTCGCTATGGCCCCACCCTGGGGAGCACAGATACGCAGTATTTT
j_call: TRBJ2-3
clone_size: -
v_call: TRBV12-2
d_call: -

cdr3_aa: CASSFTTGRNTIYF
cdr3_nt: TGTGCCAGCAGTTTCACTACCGGGAGAAACACCATATATTTT
j_call: TRBJ1-3
clone_size: few
v_call: TRBV28
d_call: -

cdr3_aa: CASFPSLLLGANVLTF
cdr3_nt: TGTGCCAGCTTTCCGTCTTTGCTCTTGGGGGCCAACGTCCTGACTTTC
j_call: TRBJ2-6
clone_size: -
v_call: TRBV5-6
d_call: -

cdr3_aa: CASSPGYSGANVLTF
cdr3_nt: TGTGCCAGCAGCCCGGGGTACTCTGGGGCCAACGTCCTGACTTTC
j_call: TRBJ2-6
clone_size: few
v_call: TRBV13
d_call: -

cdr3_aa: CASSPLGQPQHF
cdr3_nt: TGTGCCAGCAGTCCGCTCGGTCAGCCCCAGCATTTT
j_call: TRBJ1-5
clone_size: -
v_call: TRBV5-4
d_call: -